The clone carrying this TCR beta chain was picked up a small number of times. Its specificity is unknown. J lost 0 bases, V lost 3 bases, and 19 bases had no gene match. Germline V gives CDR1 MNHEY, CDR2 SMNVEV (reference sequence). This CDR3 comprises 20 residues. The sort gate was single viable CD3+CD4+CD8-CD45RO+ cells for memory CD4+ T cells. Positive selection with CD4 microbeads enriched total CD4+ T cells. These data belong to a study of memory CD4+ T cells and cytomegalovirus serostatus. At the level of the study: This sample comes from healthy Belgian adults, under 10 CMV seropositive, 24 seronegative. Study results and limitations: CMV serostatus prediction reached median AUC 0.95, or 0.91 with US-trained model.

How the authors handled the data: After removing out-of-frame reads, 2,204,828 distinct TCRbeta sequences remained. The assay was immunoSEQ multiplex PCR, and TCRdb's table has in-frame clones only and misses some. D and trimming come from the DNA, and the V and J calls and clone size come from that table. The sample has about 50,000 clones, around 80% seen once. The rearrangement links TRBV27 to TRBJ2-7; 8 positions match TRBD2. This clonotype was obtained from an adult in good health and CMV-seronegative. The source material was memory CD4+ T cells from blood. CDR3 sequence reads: CASSFRRGAGAQRDSYEQYF. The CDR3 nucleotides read TGTGCCAGCAGTTTCCGGCGAGGAGCGGGGGCCCAACGAGACTCCTACGAGCAGTACTTC.